This entry lists 25 T cell receptor beta chains sequenced from one sample in a study of vaccination effects on CD4 cells after COVID-19. Antigens for these TCRs are unknown. Viral peptide pool expansion of antigen-specific CD4+ T cells preceded sequencing in the ViraFEST assay. Subsequent to about 10 days of culture, CD4+ T cells were isolated. The study found no prior SARS-CoV-2 infection in the vaccine recipients, who tested negative for nucleocapsid antibodies. TCRdb's table, derived via immunoSEQ multiplex PCR, lists solely in-frame clones and lacks some. Of some 22,000 clones in the sample, 55% to 75% were seen once. Here the sequenced sample was CD4+ T cells from PBMCs cultured with HCoV-OC43 spike peptides, taken before COVID-19 vaccination. Subset reported: HCoV-OC43 spike overlapping peptide pool stimulation. Every receptor here comes from a human donor who received a COVID-19 vaccine.

The genes are TRBV5-6 and TRBJ1-3; D is perhaps TRBD1 (6 bases). The V gene lost 5 bases and the J gene lost 1 base, with 10 bases spanning the gap. Germline V gives CDR1 SGHDT, CDR2 YYEEEE. The CDR3 contains 14 residues. The CDR3 DNA reads as TGTGCCAGCAGTCGCCAGGGGTCTGGAAACACCATATATTTT. This gives the protein CASSRQGSGNTIYF.

The chain has TRBV5-1 and TRBJ1-4; 7 bases are a match to TRBD1. The CDR3 is 16 residues long. Germline CDR1 is SGHRS and CDR2 is YFSETQ. With 4 bases clipped from V and 0 bases from J, the junction kept 6 bases outside the gene matches. Here the CDR3 DNA reads TGCGCCAGCAGCCCGCTCCAGGGGGCAACTAATGAAAAACTGTTTTTT. Translating it yields CASSPLQGATNEKLFF.

This chain connects TRBV27 to TRBJ2-1; the match to TRBD2 covers 9 bases. Germline loops: CDR1 MNHEY, CDR2 SMNVEV (reference sequence). This CDR3 is built from 14 residues. The V segment lost 8 bases and the J segment 6 bases; nucleotides outside the gene matches: 8. CDR3 residues: CASGRAGGSNEQFF. The CDR3 DNA follows: TGTGCCAGCGGTAGGGCGGGAGGGAGCAATGAGCAGTTCTTC.

The V gene is TRBV12-3 or TRBV12-4, the J gene TRBJ2-4, with D unresolved. V gave up 1 base and J gave up 7 bases, with 8 bases separating them. CDR3 length: 13 amino acids. CDR3 loop: CASSLGSGNIQYF. The CDR3 nucleotides are TGTGCCAGCAGTTTAGGGTCTGGGAACATTCAGTACTTC.

The genes are TRBV5-1 and TRBJ2-7, with TRBD2 as a possible D gene (6 bases). Germline values: CDR1 SGHRS, CDR2 YFSETQ. Between the trimmed V and J ends, which lost 2 bases and 3 bases, there was a span of 15 bases. The CDR3 runs to 15 residues. CDR3 DNA: TGCGCCAGCAGCTTTACCGGGACTCTTGGCTACGAGCAGTACTTC. Translated: CASSFTGTLGYEQYF.

This sequence joins TRBV5-1 and TRBJ2-7, with a possible D match to TRBD1 (5 bases). Germline V gene lookup returns CDR1 SGHRS and CDR2 YFSETQ. V lost 0 bases and J 1 base, leaving 11 bases between the germline ends. This CDR3 has 15 amino acids. The CDR3 sequence is CASSLVTGGSYEQYF. The CDR3 DNA follows: TGCGCCAGCAGCTTGGTAACAGGTGGATCCTACGAGCAGTACTTC.

The J gene is TRBJ1-2, the V gene TRBV7-2; D not resolved. V gave up 1 base and J gave up 5 bases, with 8 bases separating them. Germline V gene data show CDR1 as SGHTA and CDR2 as FQGNSA. The CDR3 contains 13 residues. Here the CDR3 DNA reads TGTGCCAGCAGCTTAGGTGTAGAGTATGGCTACACCTTC. Protein product: CASSLGVEYGYTF.

The chain links TRBV4-1 to TRBJ1-2, with 9 bases matching TRBD1. Germline V gives CDR1 MGHRA, CDR2 YSYEKL. The CDR3 contains 16 residues. With V trimmed by 4 bases and J by 2 bases, 8 bases remained unmatched. In nucleotides, the CDR3 is TGCGCCAGCAGCCGACAAGGGACAGGGACGAACTATGGCTACACCTTC. Translation: CASSRQGTGTNYGYTF.

This chain links TRBV5-4 with TRBJ2-3; 11 bases line up with TRBD2. The CDR3 runs 18 residues. V trimming: 3 bases; J trimming: 3 bases; junction bases outside the gene matches: 12. CDR1 is SGHNT and CDR2 is YYREEE in the germline V gene (reference sequence). The CDR3 sequence is CASSSGTSGPRATDTQYF. The DNA of the CDR3 is TGTGCCAGCAGCTCCGGGACTAGCGGACCAAGGGCTACAGATACGCAGTATTTT.

This chain uses TRBV7-2 with TRBJ1-2; weak D call: TRBD1 (6 bases). The V end lost 3 bases, the J end lost 6 bases, and 17 bases lay between the germline ends. The length of the CDR3 is 15 residues. Germline loops: CDR1 SGHTA, CDR2 FQGNSA. The CDR3 is CASSFRTGTLDGYTF. The CDR3 DNA follows: TGTGCCAGCAGCTTCCGAACGGGGACATTGGATGGCTACACCTTC.

The chain combines TRBV3-1 (or the pseudogene TRBV3-2) with TRBJ2-1; 8 nucleotides match TRBD2. The CDR3 totals 15 residues. Germline trimming cut 1 base from V and 9 bases from J; bases unmatched to any gene: 8. CDR1 LGHDT and CDR2 YNNKEL come from the germline V gene (reference sequence). The CDR3 DNA reads TGTGCCAGCAGCCAAGGACCGGGACTAGATGGTGAGCAGTTCTTC. Its translation: CASSQGPGLDGEQFF.

This chain links TRBV1 with TRBJ2-7; the DNA was not used to check the table's D call, TRBD2. TRBV1 is a pseudogene segment. The CDR3 extends over 11 amino acids. The CDR3 bases are TGCACCAGCAGCCCTCCCGGGGAGCAGTACTTC. This translates into CTSSPPGEQYF.

The V call is TRBV3-1 (or the pseudogene TRBV3-2), the J call TRBJ2-2; D is possibly TRBD1 (5 bases). CDR3 size: 15 residues. V was shortened by 2 bases and J by 4 bases, with 11 bases between the two germline ends. In germline, CDR1 is LGHDT, CDR2 YNNKEL (reference sequence). The CDR3 protein is CASSQYMGRTGELFF. DNA of the CDR3: TGTGCCAGCAGCCAATACATGGGGCGCACCGGGGAGCTGTTTTTT.

This clone was observed a handful of times. V gene TRBV7-8 combines with J gene TRBJ1-6, with TRBD1 identical over 9 bases. Germline CDR1 is SGHVS and CDR2 is FQNEAQ. The V segment lost 5 bases and the J segment 7 bases; nucleotides outside the gene matches: 6. This CDR3 contains 15 residues. CDR3 bases: TGTGCCAGCAGCGTGGACAGGGGTAGGAATTCACCCCTCCACTTT. Residues: CASSVDRGRNSPLHF.

V is TRBV10-3 and J is TRBJ1-1; no reliable D call. The germline V gene has CDR1 ENHRY and CDR2 SYGVKD. V dropped 5 bases and J dropped 5 bases, with 9 bases sitting between them. The CDR3 consists of 12 residues. The CDR3 sequence is CAISPGTTEAFF. In nucleotides, the CDR3 is TGTGCCATCAGTCCGGGAACTACTGAAGCTTTCTTT.

This clone has just a few counts. The rearrangement uses TRBV3-1 (or the pseudogene TRBV3-2) and TRBJ2-2; 7 bases fit TRBD2. The CDR3 extends over 13 amino acids. The germline V gene has CDR1 LGHDT and CDR2 YNNKEL (reference sequence). Trimming at V came to 4 bases and at J to 7 bases, leaving 3 bases not matched to a gene. DNA for the CDR3: TGTGCCAGCAGCCGCGGGGGTGACGGGGAGCTGTTTTTT. Residues: CASSRGGDGELFF.

V usage is TRBV5-1 and J usage is TRBJ1-4, with D maybe TRBD1 (6 bases). This CDR3 has 14 residues. Trimming shortened V by 3 bases and J by 2 bases, and 8 bases separated the two germline ends. Germline CDR1 and CDR2: SGHRS and YFSETQ. The CDR3 DNA follows: TGCGCCAGCAGCTCAGGGGAGACTAATGAAAAACTGTTTTTT. Translation gives CASSSGETNEKLFF.

This clone was recorded a few times. The chain has TRBV6-2 or TRBV6-3 and TRBJ1-1; D not certain. The V gene's germline CDR1 is MNHEY and CDR2 SVGEGT. Deletions cut 5 bases from V and 6 bases from J, with 16 bases between. The CDR3 has 14 amino acids. The CDR3 sequence: CASSIPRGIAEAFF. The CDR3 bases are TGTGCCAGCAGTATCCCTCGGGGAATAGCTGAAGCTTTCTTT.

This chain uses TRBV3-1 (or the pseudogene TRBV3-2) with TRBJ1-5, with D unresolved. The CDR3 extends over 15 amino acids. Germline V gene sequence: CDR1 LGHDT, CDR2 YNNKEL (reference sequence). V dropped 1 base and J dropped 7 bases, with 14 bases sitting between them. Here the CDR3 DNA reads TGTGCCAGCAGCCAAGGCTCGGAGCCCAGACAGCCCCAGCATTTT. It translates to CASSQGSEPRQPQHF.

The V call is TRBV5-1, the J call TRBJ1-1, with D possibly TRBD1 on 5 matching bases. V lost 3 bases and J lost 7, with 16 bases in between. Germline lookup yields CDR1 SGHRS and CDR2 YFSETQ. The CDR3 has 14 residues. CDR3 coding DNA: TGCGCCAGCAGCTCCCTACAGGTAACTGGTGAAGCTTTCTTT. Translating it yields CASSSLQVTGEAFF.

CDR3 loop: CASSKWTGVALAKNIQYF. Here the CDR3 DNA reads TGTGCCAGCAGCAAATGGACAGGGGTCGCGTTAGCCAAAAACATTCAGTACTTC. The rearrangement links TRBV21-1 to TRBJ2-4; TRBD1, as called in the table, went unchecked against the DNA. TRBV21-1 is flagged as a pseudogene. CDR3 length: 18 amino acids.

Concerning this clone itself: An end of the junction does not agree with germline; a read error may underlie this. J is TRBJ2-7 and V is TRBV18, with D perhaps assigned TRBD1 or TRBD2 (5 bases each). Germline V gene lookup returns CDR1 KGHSH and CDR2 LQKENI. The CDR3 is made up of 15 amino acids. The CDR3 here is CASSPGRSNSYEQYF. Here the CDR3 DNA reads TGTGCCAGTTCACCGGGGCGGAGCAACTCCTACGAGCAGTACTTC. The complete variable domain, with remaining parts taken from reference TRBV18 and TRBJ2-7, reads NAGVMQNPRHLVRRRGQEARLRCSPMKGHSHVYWYRQLPEEGLKFMVYLQKENIIDESGMPKERFSAEFPKEGPSILRIQQVVRGDSAAYFCASSPGRSNSYEQYFGPGTRLTVT.

The genes are TRBV2 and TRBJ2-5, with 7 bases fitting TRBD2. This CDR3 has 15 residues. Looked up from germline, CDR1 is SNHLY and CDR2 is FYNNEI. V trimming: 3 bases; J trimming: 1 base; junction bases outside the gene matches: 5. Written as DNA, the CDR3 is TGTGCCAGCAGTGATGTGTCGGGAGGCCAAGAGACCCAGTACTTC. Its protein is CASSDVSGGQETQYF.

This chain's CDR3 is CASSTGGWNTEAFF. As DNA, the CDR3 is TGTGCCAGCAGCACAGGGGGCTGGAACACTGAAGCTTTCTTT. The chain is built from TRBV2 and TRBJ1-1; 9 bases are shared with TRBD1. CDR1 SNHLY and CDR2 FYNNEI come from the germline V gene. The J segment lost 1 base and the V segment lost 6 bases, leaving 3 bases of the junction unmatched. The CDR3 is 14 amino acids.

The genes are TRBV28 and TRBJ1-2; D gene uncertain. V lost 6 bases and J 2 bases, leaving 7 bases between the germline ends. CDR1 MDHEN and CDR2 SYDVKM come from the germline V gene. The CDR3 consists of 12 residues. The CDR3 spells CASRDSNYGYTF. The CDR3 bases are TGTGCCAGCAGGGATTCCAACTATGGCTACACCTTC.